The 6 T cell receptor beta chains in this list originate from one sample, sequenced in a study of Graves' ophthalmopathy and Graves' hyperthyroidism. Amplification of the TCR beta CDR3 regions used RNA transcripts (as template). First-round RT-PCR relied on HTBI primers, and a second-round multiplex PCR came next. TCRdb ran MiXCR on the multiplex PCR reads and lists one entry per CDR3 protein. The sample includes fewer than 400,000 distinct CDR3 sequences, 15% to 20% of them seen just once. Sequencing was done on a sample of peripheral blood. The receptors shown here come from a woman younger than 35 with Graves' ophthalmopathy.

This clonotype was detected many times. The gene calls are TRBV13 and TRBJ2-7; possibly TRBD1 for D (6 bases). This CDR3 comprises 15 residues. V dropped 5 bases and J dropped 0 bases, with 14 bases sitting between them. Germline values: CDR1 PRHDT, CDR2 FYEKMQ (reference sequence). CDR3 nucleotide sequence: TGTGCCAGCAGCGCCCATCCGACAGGCTCCTACGAGCAGTACTTC. This sequence encodes CASSAHPTGSYEQYF.

J is TRBJ1-1 and V is TRBV30; perhaps TRBD1 as D (5 bases). V shed 4 bases and J shed 5 bases, with 11 bases lying between them. The CDR3 sequence is 12 residues long. Per germline, CDR1 GTSNPN and CDR2 SVGIG (reference sequence). CDR3 in DNA: TGTGCCTGGACCCCAGGGAGGACTGAAGCTTTCTTT. It translates to CAWTPGRTEAFF.

In its sample, this clonotype was seen many times. The chain uses TRBV30 and TRBJ2-7, with D unclear. Between the trimmed V and J ends, which lost 3 bases and 2 bases, there was a span of 14 bases. This CDR3 has 14 amino acids. CDR1 is GTSNPN, CDR2 SVGIG, per germline (reference sequence). This chain's CDR3 is CAWRASWATYEQYF. CDR3 nucleotides: TGTGCCTGGAGGGCCAGCTGGGCAACCTACGAGCAGTACTTC.

This clonotype has a count of ten or more. The chain has TRBV15 and TRBJ2-7; TRBD1 matches 8 bases. Germline V gene data show CDR1 as LNHNV and CDR2 as YYDKDF (reference sequence). The CDR3 totals 15 residues. Germline trimming cut 0 bases from V and 7 bases from J; bases unmatched to any gene: 8. In DNA, the CDR3 is TGTGCCACCAGCAGAGATTCGCAGGGGGCTGGGGAGCAGTACTTC. As protein: CATSRDSQGAGEQYF.

This clonotype was seen repeatedly, ten times or more. The chain combines TRBV7-3 with TRBJ2-5, with D maybe TRBD1 (7 bases). The CDR3 runs to 14 residues. The V end was cut by 3 bases, the J end by 5 bases, with 13 bases between. Per the germline V gene, CDR1 is SGHTA and CDR2 is FQGTGA. The CDR3 DNA reads TGTGCCAGCAGCTTGACAGGGAGGCTGGAGACCCAGTACTTC. Protein product: CASSLTGRLETQYF. Full variable domain (outside the CDR3, taken from reference TRBV7-3 and TRBJ2-5): GAGVSQTPSNKVTEKGKYVELRCDPISGHTALYWYRQSLGQGPEFLIYFQGTGAADDSGLPNDRFFAVRPEGSVSTLKIQRTERGDSAVYLCASSLTGRLETQYFGPGTRLLVL.

There are many counts of this clonotype. The V call is TRBV6-2 or TRBV6-3, the J call TRBJ2-5; D gene ambiguous. Per germline, CDR1 MNHEY and CDR2 SVGEGT. V lost 2 bases and J 2 bases, leaving 6 bases between the germline ends. This CDR3 is 13 amino acids long. This CDR3 is CASSYGEQETQYF. CDR3 bases: TGTGCCAGCAGTTACGGGGAACAAGAGACCCAGTACTTC.